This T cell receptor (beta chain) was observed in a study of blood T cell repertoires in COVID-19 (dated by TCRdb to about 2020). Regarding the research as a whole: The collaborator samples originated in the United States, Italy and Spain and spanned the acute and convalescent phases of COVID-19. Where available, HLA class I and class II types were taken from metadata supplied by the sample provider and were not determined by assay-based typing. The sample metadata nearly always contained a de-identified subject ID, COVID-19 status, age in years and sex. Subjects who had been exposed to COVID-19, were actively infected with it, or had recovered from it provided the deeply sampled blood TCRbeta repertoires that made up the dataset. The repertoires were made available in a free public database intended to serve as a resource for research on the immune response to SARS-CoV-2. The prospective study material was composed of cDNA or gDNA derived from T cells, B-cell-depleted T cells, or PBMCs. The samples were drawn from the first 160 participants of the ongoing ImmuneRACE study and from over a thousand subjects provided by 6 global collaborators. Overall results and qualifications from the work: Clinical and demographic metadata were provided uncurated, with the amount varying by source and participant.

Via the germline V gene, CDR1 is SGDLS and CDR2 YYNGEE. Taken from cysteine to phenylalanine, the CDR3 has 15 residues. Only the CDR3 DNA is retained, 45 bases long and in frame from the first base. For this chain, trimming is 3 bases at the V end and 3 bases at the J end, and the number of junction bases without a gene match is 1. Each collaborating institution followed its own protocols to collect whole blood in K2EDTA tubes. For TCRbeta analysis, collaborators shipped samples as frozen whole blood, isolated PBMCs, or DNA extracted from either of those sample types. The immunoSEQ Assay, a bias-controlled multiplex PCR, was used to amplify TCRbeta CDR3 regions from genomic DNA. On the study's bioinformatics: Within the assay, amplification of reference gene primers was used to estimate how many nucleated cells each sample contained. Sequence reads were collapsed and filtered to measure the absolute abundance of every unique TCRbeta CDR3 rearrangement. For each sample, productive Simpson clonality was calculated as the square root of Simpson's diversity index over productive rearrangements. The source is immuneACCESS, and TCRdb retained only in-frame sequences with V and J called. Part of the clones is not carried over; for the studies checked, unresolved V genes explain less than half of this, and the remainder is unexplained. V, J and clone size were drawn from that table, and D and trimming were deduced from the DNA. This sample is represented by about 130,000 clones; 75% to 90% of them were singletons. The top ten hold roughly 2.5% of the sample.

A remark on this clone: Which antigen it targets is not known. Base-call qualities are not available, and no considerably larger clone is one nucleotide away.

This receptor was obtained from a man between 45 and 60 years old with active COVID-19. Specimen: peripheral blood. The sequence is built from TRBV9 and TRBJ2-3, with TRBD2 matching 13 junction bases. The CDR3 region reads CASSATSGGTDTQYF. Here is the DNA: TGTGCCAGCAGCGCGACTAGCGGGGGGACAGATACGCAGTATTTT.